This section outlines one T cell receptor (beta chain) sequence together with its context. The antigen it recognizes is unknown. Within one base of it there is no much larger clone, and no base qualities were kept. The cohort comprised fewer than 750 healthy bone marrow donors. At the time of sampling, every cohort member was nominally healthy, though immune exposures that went unrecorded were likely present. The donor was CMV seropositive and belonged to the group of about 290 seropositive cohort members. Every donor gave a peripheral blood sample, and the peripheral blood mononuclear cells from that sample were used for TCR beta sequencing. Genomic DNA extraction from the blood cell samples was performed with the Qiagen DNeasy Blood Extraction Kit. This record comes from a study of cytomegalovirus exposure and HLA in healthy donors (dated by TCRdb to about 2017). A note on the overall study: In an earlier analysis of 550 to 750 of the donors, 276 Gb of sequence data and some 100 million unique TCR beta sequences from roughly 190 million T cells were reported. Roughly 300 gigabases of sequencing data and 91 million or so unique TCR sequences made up an early release that covered some 640 HLA-typed donors. The genetic ancestry cluster associated with self-reported Caucasian donors included 70% to 85% of the roughly 400 genotyped donors. The study aimed to test whether signatures of past pathogen exposure could be identified by cataloging public T cell receptors. The study used immunosequencing to profile the T cell repertoires of under 700 subjects and linked those repertoires to cytomegalovirus serostatus. Along with the approximately 700-subject first cohort, a separate validation cohort of over a hundred different subjects was used. To predict cytomegalovirus infection status, the study brought together high-throughput TCR immunosequencing, statistical association of individual TCRs with disease status, and machine learning. A later analysis re-analyzed previously published TCR beta repertoires from about 730 donors and added high-resolution HLA genotyping to study TCR occurrence patterns. Rather than using new phenotypic data, the later analysis identified candidate immune exposures from TCR beta sequences and from how often those sequences occurred across donors. To decide whether each TCR beta V gene segment behaved as functional or pseudogenic, an earlier analysis of some 570 of the donors relied on high-throughput TCR beta sequencing. Donor age, sex, ethnicity and CMV serostatus were compiled together with the repertoire data. A later genetic analysis took genome-wide SNP genotypes for about three fifths of the roughly 670 donors and used that subset as a discovery cohort. All discovery cohort repertoires had been generated on a single sequencing platform. Class I and class II HLA loci were covered by the typing at four-digit resolution. The number of typed donors differed by locus: roughly 629-640 for A, B, C, DRB1 and DQB1; approximately 540 for DQA1; approximately 610 for DPA1; and around 450 for DPB1. About 5 DR-DQ haplotypes were handled as single units for association and clustering, since linkage in the cohort was strong. Among about 360 genotyped donors of the cohort, an average of roughly 240,000 unique TCR beta nucleotide sequences were sequenced per donor, about a sixth of them non-productive. The paper as a whole reports these results and caveats: The study gave a list of more than 150 TCR beta chains associated with cytomegalovirus. According to a later analysis, TCR association rates differed among HLA loci, with DRB1 alleles showing the most associated TCRs and HLA-C alleles showing the fewest. Most TCR sequences were seen in very few donors, while some public TCRs were found in many individuals. Broadly in line with IMGT annotations, most TCR beta V segments showed up in productive rearrangements about 87% or about 30% of the time in an earlier analysis of around 550 of the donors. HLA typing was unavailable for some donors at each locus, so association tests used only the typed subset. In a later analysis, most CMV-associated TCR beta chains were found to appear HLA-restricted, with HLA associations seemingly driven largely by CMV exposure. Some IMGT-functional V segments, including TRBV6-2 and TRBV6-3, could not be told apart with the 87-base-pair reads, so those segments were excluded. A later analysis found that HLA-associated TCR beta chains were more clonally expanded and had lower generation probabilities than equally common non-associated chains. Sequencing depth was assumed to be roughly uniform across donors in the presence/absence analyses, though that assumption may not hold. In a later analysis, several top co-occurrence clusters were reported to appear linked to parvovirus B19, influenza, CMV and Epstein-Barr virus. A later analysis associated about 16,000 TCR beta sequences with specific HLA alleles at a false discovery rate of 0.05. In a later genetic analysis, fewer N-insertions in productive TCRs were reported among donors in an Asian-associated ancestry cluster than the approximately 670-donor mean. The earlier analysis of 587 of the donors excluded seventeen rarely observed V segments, including chromosome 9 orphons, because counts were too low. A cluster of highly shared sequence variants was judged likely to represent a technical artifact of the sequencing pipeline. V-gene and J-gene trimming of TCR beta chains was associated with a missense DCLRE1C variant in a later genetic analysis, and the association was replicated in an independent cohort. The cohort was sequenced for TCR beta chains only, and without alpha or paired-chain data the features that could be detected were limited. The authors suggested that the approach could potentially be extended to other disease states and immunological phenotypes. In vitro tests confirmed that three of the cytomegalovirus-associated TCR beta chains recognize cytomegalovirus antigens. Strong co-occurrence of HLA alleles, especially DR and DQ, made assigning TCR associations to individual alleles difficult. A further reported finding was that TCR beta sequences accurately predicted the HLA-A and HLA-B alleles for most subjects in the first cohort. The only immune exposure information available for the cohort was CMV serostatus. Correlated functional status among segregating V segments might reflect linkage disequilibrium, but an unknown experimental factor could not be ruled out. The classifier was reported to diagnose cytomegalovirus status with high specificity and sensitivity in both the original cohort and the validation cohort.

Measured from the cysteine to the phenylalanine, the CDR3 is 15 residues long. Only the CDR3 portion is preserved as DNA: 45 bases, with reading frame beginning at the first base. Here V drops 6 bases and J drops 2 bases, and the junction holds 5 bases not matched to any gene. CDR1 and CDR2 are drawn from the germline V gene: SGHDT, YYEEEE. The protocol used for the library was the immunoSEQ multiplex PCR assay. For the multiplex PCR, a mixture combining 60 forward primers for TCR Vbeta segments and 13 reverse primers for TCR Jbeta segments was used. The CDR3 region of rearranged TCR beta genes was amplified from genomic DNA with a multiplex PCR assay. On the Illumina HiSeq System, the amplified TCR beta libraries were sequenced as 87-base-pair reads. In the source study's methods: A later analysis counted approximately 76 million unique TCR beta chains across the 640 or so repertoires, and roughly 9.9 million of these chains were shared by at least two donors. A nearest-neighbor algorithm error-corrected the raw reads and collapsed the reads into unique sequences, merging closely related sequences to remove PCR and sequencing errors. CDR3 sequences were aligned to IMGT reference sequences to assign V, D and J gene segments. For a sequence to be retained, a match of at least six nucleotides was required to both a V gene segment and a J gene segment. Rearrangements were called productive when the CDR3 lacked stop codons and stayed in frame with V and J; all others were non-productive. CDR3 was defined according to IMGT convention as the region running from the second conserved V-encoded cysteine to the conserved J-encoded phenylalanine. The earlier analysis of more than 450 of the donors excluded sequences that lacked an unambiguous match to a single V gene segment. In an earlier analysis of roughly 600 of the donors, a V segment was called functional when productive rearrangements were above 56.7%, and segregating when the standard deviation between donors exceeded 5%. A statistical classification framework was developed to diagnose cytomegalovirus status using the catalog of TCR beta chain sequences. In a later analysis, V and J genes were assigned by comparing TCR nucleotide sequences against IMGT/GENE-DB human TR gene sequences. A later analysis assigned CDR3 sequences and most-parsimonious VDJ recombination scenarios with the TCRdist pipeline. In a later analysis, each TCR beta chain was defined by its CDR3 amino acid sequence together with its V-gene family, and reads without a unique V-gene family were excluded. To address suspected cross-contamination and a sequencing artifact, a later analysis removed around 600 highly shared, low-generation-probability nucleotide sequences. In a later analysis, a clonal expansion index was calculated for each public chain from normalized within-repertoire ranks of inferred template counts. Generation probabilities in a later analysis came from a VDJ recombination model fitted to out-of-frame rearrangements, and those results were checked against IGoR. Hypergeometric tests were used in a later analysis to score TCR-TCR, TCR-HLA and TCR-CMV co-occurrence, with a repertoire-size bias correction applied to the TCR pairs. In a later analysis, false discovery rates were estimated by permuting HLA or CMV assignments 20 times. A later analysis grouped co-occurring TCRs with DBSCAN, adding TCRdist sequence similarity when clustering within HLA-allele-positive subsets. Co-occurrence clustering excluded repertoires with fewer than 30,000 or more than 120,000 public chains, plus five with anomalous nucleotide sharing. TCRdb provides this immuneACCESS table in a form limited to in-frame rearrangements. Some clones are lacking; in checked studies, under half of them reflect an unresolved V gene, and why the rest are absent is not known. D and trimming come from the DNA, and the V and J calls and clone size come from that table. The sample table contains some 190,000 clones; only one count was recorded for 65% to 85% of them. The ten largest clones represent 1.1% to 1.5% of the sample.

The material sequenced was PBMCs. The chain is encoded by TRBV5-6 joined to TRBJ1-2, and TRBD1 aligns with 12 junction nucleotides. The sequence was obtained from a girl aged 10 to 17 in good health and CMV-seropositive. The CDR3 is CASKGGTGGNYGYTF. The base sequence is TGTGCCAGCAAAGGAGGGACAGGGGGCAACTATGGCTACACCTTC.